Reported below is one TCR beta chain. Its antigen is as yet unknown. 13 Jbeta primers and 60 Vbeta primers were used for the PCR. Measured with immunoSEQ multiplex PCR; TCRdb has only the in-frame clones, and not every one. The data contain some 110,000 clones, around 83% of them singletons. The germline V gene has CDR1 WSHSY and CDR2 SAAADI. The CDR3 spans 16 residues. Trimming removed 6 bases from V and 4 bases from J; junction bases left unmatched: 12. The data derive from a study of cytomegalovirus exposure and HLA in healthy donors. Study-level findings and limits: A later analysis reportedly found fewer N-insertions in an Asian-associated ancestry cluster than the roughly 700-donor mean. There were some public TCRs occurring in many donors, but most TCR sequences were rare.

The receptor was isolated from a man in his thirties or forties in good health and CMV-seropositive. The chain carries TRBV10-2 and TRBJ2-5; 9 bases are shared with TRBD2. The sequencing sample was made of PBMCs. The CDR3 is CASRRRGGLFGETQYF. The CDR3 region has the DNA TGCGCCAGCAGAAGGCGGGGGGGCCTCTTTGGAGAGACCCAGTACTTC.